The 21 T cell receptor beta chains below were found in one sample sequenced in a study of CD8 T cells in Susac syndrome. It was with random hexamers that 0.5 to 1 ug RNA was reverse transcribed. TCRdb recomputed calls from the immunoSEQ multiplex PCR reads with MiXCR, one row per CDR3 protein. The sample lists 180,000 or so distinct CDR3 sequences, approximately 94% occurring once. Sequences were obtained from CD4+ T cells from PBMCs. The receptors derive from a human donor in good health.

The CDR3 spells CSARRQGQETQYF. CDR3 nucleotides: TGCAGTGCTAGGAGACAGGGCCAAGAGACCCAGTACTTC. V and J are TRBV20-1 and TRBJ2-5; 7 positions agree with TRBD1. The CDR3 is 13 residues long. V dropped 3 bases and J dropped 1; count of bases not matched to a gene: 2. From germline, CDR1 is DFQATT and CDR2 SNEGSKA (reference sequence).

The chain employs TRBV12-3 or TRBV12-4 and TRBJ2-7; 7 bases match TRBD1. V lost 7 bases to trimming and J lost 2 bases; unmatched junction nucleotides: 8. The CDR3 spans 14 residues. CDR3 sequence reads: CASIQTGFPYEQYF. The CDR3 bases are TGTGCCAGCATTCAGACAGGGTTCCCCTACGAGCAGTACTTC.

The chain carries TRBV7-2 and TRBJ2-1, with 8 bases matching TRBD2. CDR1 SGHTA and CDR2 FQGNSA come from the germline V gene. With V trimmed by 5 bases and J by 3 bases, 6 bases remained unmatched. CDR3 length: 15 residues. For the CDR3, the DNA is TGTGCCAGCAGCCTACTAGCGGACTACTACAATGAGCAGTTCTTC. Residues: CASSLLADYYNEQFF.

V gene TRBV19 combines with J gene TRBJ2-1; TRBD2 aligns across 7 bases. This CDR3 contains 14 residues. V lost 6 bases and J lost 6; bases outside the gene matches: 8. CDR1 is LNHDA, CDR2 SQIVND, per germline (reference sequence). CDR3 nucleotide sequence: TGTGCCAGTAGCTTACTAGCGACAGTCAATGAGCAGTTCTTC. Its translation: CASSLLATVNEQFF.

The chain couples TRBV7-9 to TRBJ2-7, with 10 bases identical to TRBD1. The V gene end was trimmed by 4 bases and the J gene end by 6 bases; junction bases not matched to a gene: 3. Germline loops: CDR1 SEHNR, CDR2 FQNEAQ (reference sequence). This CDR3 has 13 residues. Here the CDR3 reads CASSSGTGAEQYF. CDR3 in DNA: TGTGCCAGCAGCTCCGGGACAGGGGCCGAGCAGTACTTC.

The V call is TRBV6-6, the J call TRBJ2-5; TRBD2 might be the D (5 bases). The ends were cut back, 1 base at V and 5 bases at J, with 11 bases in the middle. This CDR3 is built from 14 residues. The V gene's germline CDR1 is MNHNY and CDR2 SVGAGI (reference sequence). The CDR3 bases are TGTGCCAGCAGTTACTATAGAGGGCCCGAGACCCAGTACTTC. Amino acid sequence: CASSYYRGPETQYF.

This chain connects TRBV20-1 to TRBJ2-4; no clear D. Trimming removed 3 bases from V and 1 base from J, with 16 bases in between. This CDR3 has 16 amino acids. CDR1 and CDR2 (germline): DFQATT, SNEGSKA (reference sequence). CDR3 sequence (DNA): TGCAGTGCTAGTGGGGATAATTACCTTGCCAAAAACATTCAGTACTTC. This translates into CSASGDNYLAKNIQYF.

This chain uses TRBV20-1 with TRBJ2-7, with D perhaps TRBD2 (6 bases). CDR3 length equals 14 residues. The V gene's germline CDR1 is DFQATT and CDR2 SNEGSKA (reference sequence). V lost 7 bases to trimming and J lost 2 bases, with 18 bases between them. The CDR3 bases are TGCAGTGTTTTTCGGGACTCTCGCACCTACGAGCAGTACTTC. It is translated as CSVFRDSRTYEQYF.

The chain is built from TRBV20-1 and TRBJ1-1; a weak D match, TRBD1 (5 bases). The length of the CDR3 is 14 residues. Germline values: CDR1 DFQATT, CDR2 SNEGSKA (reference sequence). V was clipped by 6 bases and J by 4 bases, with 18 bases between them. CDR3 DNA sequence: TGCAGTGCGCCGACCGGGACCCGCGCCACTGAAGCTTTCTTT. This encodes CSAPTGTRATEAFF.

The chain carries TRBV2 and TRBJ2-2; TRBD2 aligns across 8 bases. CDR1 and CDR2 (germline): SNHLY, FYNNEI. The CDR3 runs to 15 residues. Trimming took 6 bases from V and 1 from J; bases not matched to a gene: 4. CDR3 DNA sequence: TGTGCCAGCAGCGGCAGCGGGAGGAACACCGGGGAGCTGTTTTTT. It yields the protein CASSGSGRNTGELFF.

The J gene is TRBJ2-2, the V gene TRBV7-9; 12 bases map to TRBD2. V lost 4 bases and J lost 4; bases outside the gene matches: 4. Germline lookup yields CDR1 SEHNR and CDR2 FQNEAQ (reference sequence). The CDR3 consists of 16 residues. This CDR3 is CASSSPSGRATGELFF. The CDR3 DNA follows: TGTGCCAGCAGCTCCCCTAGCGGGAGGGCCACCGGGGAGCTGTTTTTT.

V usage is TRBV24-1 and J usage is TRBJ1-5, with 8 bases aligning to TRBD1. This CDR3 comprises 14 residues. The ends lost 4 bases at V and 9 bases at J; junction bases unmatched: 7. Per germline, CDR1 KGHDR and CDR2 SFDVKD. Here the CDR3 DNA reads TGTGCCACCAGTGAAACAGGGACAGGAAGGCCCCAGCATTTT. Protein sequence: CATSETGTGRPQHF.

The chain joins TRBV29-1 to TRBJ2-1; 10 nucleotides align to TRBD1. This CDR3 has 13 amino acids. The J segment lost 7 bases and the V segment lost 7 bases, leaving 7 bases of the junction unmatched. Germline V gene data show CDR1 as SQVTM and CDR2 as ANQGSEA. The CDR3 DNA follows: TGCAGCGGGAGGCGGGACAGGGGAAATGAGCAGTTCTTC. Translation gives CSGRRDRGNEQFF.

This CDR3 reads CASSLFPDRDAGELFF. CDR3 in DNA: TGTGCCAGCAGTTTATTCCCGGATAGGGACGCCGGGGAGCTGTTTTTT. The V gene is TRBV12-3 or TRBV12-4, the J gene TRBJ2-2; the D call may be TRBD1 or TRBD2 (5 bases each). The V end lost 2 bases, the J end lost 6 bases, and 16 bases lay between the germline ends. The CDR3 has 16 residues.

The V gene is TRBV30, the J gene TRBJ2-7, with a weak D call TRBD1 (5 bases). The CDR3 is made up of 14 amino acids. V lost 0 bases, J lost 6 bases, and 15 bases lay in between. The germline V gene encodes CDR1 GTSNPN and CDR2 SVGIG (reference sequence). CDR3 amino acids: CAWSVGLPSGEQYF. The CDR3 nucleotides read TGTGCCTGGAGTGTGGGGCTTCCCTCGGGCGAGCAGTACTTC. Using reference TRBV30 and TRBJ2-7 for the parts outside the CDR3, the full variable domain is SQTIHQWPATLVQPVGSPLSLECTVEGTSNPNLYWYRQAAGRGLQLLFYSVGIGQISSEVPQNLSASRPQDRQFILSSKKLLLSDSGFYLCAWSVGLPSGEQYFGPGTRLTVT.

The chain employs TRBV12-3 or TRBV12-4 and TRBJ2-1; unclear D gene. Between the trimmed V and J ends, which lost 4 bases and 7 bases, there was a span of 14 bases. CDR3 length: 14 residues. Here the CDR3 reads CASSSTYGTNEQFF. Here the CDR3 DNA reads TGTGCCAGCAGTTCCACGTATGGTACAAATGAGCAGTTCTTC.

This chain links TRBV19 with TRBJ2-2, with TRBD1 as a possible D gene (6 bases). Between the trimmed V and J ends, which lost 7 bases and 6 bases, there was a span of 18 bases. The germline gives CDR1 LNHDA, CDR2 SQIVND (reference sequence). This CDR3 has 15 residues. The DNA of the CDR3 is TGTGCCAGTACCTATCGAGGGCAGGGGTCCGGGGAGCTGTTTTTT. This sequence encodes CASTYRGQGSGELFF. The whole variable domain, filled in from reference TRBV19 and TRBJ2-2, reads DGGITQSPKYLFRKEGQNVTLSCEQNLNHDAMYWYRQDPGQGLRLIYYSQIVNDFQKGDIAEGYSVSREKKESFPLTVTSAQKNPTAFYLCASTYRGQGSGELFFGEGSRLTVL.

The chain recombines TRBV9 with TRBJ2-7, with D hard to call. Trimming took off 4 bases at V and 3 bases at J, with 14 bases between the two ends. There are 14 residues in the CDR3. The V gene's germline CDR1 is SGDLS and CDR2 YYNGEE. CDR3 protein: CASSPRLSVYEQYF. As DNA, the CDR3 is TGTGCCAGCAGCCCAAGGTTGTCGGTCTACGAGCAGTACTTC.

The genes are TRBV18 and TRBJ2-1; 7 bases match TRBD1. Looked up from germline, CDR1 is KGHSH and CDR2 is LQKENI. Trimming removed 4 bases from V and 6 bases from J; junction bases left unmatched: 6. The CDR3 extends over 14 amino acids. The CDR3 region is CASSRQGEGNEQFF. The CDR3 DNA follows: TGTGCCAGCTCACGACAGGGCGAGGGCAATGAGCAGTTCTTC.

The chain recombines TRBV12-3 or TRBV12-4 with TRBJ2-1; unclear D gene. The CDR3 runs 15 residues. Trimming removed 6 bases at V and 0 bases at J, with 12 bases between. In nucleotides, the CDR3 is TGTGCCAGCAGCCGGCGAGGCAGCTCCTACAATGAGCAGTTCTTC. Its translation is CASSRRGSSYNEQFF.

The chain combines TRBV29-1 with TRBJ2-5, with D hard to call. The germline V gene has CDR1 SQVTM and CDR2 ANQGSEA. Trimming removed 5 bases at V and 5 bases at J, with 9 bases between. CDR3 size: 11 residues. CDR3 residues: CSVMGWETQYF. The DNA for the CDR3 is TGCAGCGTTATGGGGTGGGAGACCCAGTACTTC.